Reported below is one TCR beta chain. J gave up 7 bases and V 1 base, and 6 bases lay outside the gene matches. This CDR3 comprises 14 residues. CDR1 and CDR2 from the germline V gene are LGHNA and YNFKEQ. The data stem from a study of breast tumors, draining lymph nodes, adjacent tissues. TCRdb re-analysed the multiplex PCR reads in MiXCR, keeping a single row per CDR3 protein. The data hold about 200,000 distinct CDR3 sequences, with around a third observed a single time. The lymph nodes were axillary draining lymph nodes from breast cancer patients. The TCR sequence derives from a female donor with breast cancer. Some clones in this sample may be carry-over from other donors' samples. Input material: axillary lymph node tissue. This chain links TRBV4-2 with TRBJ1-2; 7 nucleotides match TRBD1. In DNA form, the CDR3 reads TGTGCCAGCAGCCAAGGACAGGGAGGTGGTGGCTACACCTTC. Protein: CASSQGQGGGGYTF.